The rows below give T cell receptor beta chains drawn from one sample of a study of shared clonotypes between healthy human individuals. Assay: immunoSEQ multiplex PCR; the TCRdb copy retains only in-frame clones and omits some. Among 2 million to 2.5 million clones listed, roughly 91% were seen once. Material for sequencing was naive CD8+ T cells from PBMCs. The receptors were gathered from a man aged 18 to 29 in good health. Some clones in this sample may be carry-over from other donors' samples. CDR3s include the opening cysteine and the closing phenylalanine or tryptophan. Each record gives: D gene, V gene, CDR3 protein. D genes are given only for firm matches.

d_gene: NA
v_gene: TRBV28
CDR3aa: CASIHQGNTGELFF

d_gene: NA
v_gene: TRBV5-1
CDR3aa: CASSPERPLSEQYF

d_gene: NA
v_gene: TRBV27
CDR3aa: CASAVGGSNQPQHF

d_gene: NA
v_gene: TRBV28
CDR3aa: CASSFSQRSSYEQYF

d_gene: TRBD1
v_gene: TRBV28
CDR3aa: CASSLLGTGNYEQYF

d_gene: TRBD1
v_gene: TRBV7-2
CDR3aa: CASSLDGQGSSGANVLTF

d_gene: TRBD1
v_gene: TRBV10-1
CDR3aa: CASGQGSTGELFF

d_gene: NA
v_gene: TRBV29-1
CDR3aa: CSSTGMNTEAFF

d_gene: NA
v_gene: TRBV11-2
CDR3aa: CASSLDQDREMVNEQFF

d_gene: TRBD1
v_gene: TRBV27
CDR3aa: CASSLSPGTGVGEQYF

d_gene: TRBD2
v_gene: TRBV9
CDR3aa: CASSVDERGSGSTHEQFF

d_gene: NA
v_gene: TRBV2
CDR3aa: CASSERLNTEAFF

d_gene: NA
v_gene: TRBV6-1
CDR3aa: CASSEASTYGYTF

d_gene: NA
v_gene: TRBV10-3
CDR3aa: CAISEEVTGPAAFF

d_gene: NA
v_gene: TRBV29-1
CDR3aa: CSVEPGLTYGYTF

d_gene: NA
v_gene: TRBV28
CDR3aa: CASSRRDAEAFF

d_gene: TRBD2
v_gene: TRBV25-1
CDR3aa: CASRAGADYYNEQFF

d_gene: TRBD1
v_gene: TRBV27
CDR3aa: CASSLSLGQGDVNQPQHF

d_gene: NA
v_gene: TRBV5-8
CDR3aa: CASGQETQYF

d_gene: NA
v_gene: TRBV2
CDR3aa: CASWSSGANVLTF

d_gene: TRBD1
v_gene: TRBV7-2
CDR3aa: CASSGTANYGYTF

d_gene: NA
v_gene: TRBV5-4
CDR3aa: CASSLSVSVSEGYTF

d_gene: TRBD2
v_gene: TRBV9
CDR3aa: CASSEAGTRPTYEQYF

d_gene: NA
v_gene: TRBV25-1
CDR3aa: CASSALGGQPQHF

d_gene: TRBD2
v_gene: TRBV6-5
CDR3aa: CASSGRAGGPLEQFF

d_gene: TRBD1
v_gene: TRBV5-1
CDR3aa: CASSLSFVRQGDNEQFF

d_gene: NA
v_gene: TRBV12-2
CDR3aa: CASRGGHINQPQHF

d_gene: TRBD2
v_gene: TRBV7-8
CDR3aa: CASSLAGGPRAGELFF

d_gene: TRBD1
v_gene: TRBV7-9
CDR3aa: CASSVQGTNEKLFF

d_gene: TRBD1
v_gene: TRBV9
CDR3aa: CASSPRDGVPWGQDYSGANVLTF

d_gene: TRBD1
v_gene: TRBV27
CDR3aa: CASRWGQGASGEQYF

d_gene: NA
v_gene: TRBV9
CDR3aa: CASSDGTGDDLRYYGYTF

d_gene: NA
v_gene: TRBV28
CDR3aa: CASSRPGPIFEQFF

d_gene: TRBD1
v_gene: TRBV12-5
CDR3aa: CASNDGQGDNEQYF

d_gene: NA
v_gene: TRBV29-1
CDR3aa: CSVERGLPNPHYGYTF